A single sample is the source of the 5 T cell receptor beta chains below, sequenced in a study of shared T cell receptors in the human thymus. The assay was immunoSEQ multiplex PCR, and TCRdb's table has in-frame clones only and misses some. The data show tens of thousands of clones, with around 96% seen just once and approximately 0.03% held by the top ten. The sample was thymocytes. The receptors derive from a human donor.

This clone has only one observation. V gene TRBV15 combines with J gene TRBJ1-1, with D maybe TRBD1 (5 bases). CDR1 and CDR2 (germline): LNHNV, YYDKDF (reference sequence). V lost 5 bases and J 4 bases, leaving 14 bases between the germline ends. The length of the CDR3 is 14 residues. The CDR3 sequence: CATSYGGGGTEAFF. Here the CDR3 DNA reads TGTGCCACCAGCTATGGGGGTGGGGGCACTGAAGCTTTCTTT. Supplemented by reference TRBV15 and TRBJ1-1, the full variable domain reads DAMVIQNPRYQVTQFGKPVTLSCSQTLNHNVMYWYQQKSSQAPKLLFHYYDKDFNNEADTPDNFQSRRPNTSFCFLDIRSPGLGDTAMYLCATSYGGGGTEAFFGQGTRLTVV.

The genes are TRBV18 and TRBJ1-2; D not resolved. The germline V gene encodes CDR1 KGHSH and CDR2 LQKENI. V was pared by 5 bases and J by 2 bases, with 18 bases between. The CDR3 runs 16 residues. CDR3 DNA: TGTGCCAGCTCAGGAAAACAGCTCTTTAGGAACTATGGCTACACCTTC. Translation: CASSGKQLFRNYGYTF.

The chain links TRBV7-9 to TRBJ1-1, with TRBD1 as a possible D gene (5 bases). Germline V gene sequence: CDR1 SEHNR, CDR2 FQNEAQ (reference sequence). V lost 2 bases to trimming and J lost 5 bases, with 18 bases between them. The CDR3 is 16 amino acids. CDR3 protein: CASSLKWGAGGTEAFF. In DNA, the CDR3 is TGTGCCAGCAGCTTAAAGTGGGGCGCGGGGGGAACTGAAGCTTTCTTT.

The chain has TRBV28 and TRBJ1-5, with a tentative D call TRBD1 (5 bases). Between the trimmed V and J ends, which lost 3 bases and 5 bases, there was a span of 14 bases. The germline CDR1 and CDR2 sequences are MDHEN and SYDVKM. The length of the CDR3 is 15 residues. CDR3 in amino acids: CASSLSQVRYQPQHF. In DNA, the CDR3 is TGTGCCAGCAGTTTGTCACAGGTTCGTTATCAGCCCCAGCATTTT.

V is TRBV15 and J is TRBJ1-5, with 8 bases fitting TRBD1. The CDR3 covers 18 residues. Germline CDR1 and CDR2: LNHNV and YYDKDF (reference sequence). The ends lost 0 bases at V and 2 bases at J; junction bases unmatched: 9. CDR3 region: CATSRDPPGGLRNQPQHF. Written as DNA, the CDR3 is TGTGCCACCAGCAGAGATCCCCCAGGGGGCCTTCGCAATCAGCCCCAGCATTTT. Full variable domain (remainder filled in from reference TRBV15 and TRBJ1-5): DAMVIQNPRYQVTQFGKPVTLSCSQTLNHNVMYWYQQKSSQAPKLLFHYYDKDFNNEADTPDNFQSRRPNTSFCFLDIRSPGLGDTAMYLCATSRDPPGGLRNQPQHFGDGTRLSIL.